This T cell receptor (beta chain) appears in the sequencing data of a study of CD8+ T cells in alopecia areata (dated by TCRdb to 2017 to 2018). Study-wide context: Treated patients were enrolled in an open-label pilot trial of oral tofacitinib, 5 to 10 mg twice daily, for moderate-to-severe alopecia areata. Patients stayed on tofacitinib for 6 to 18 months and then had 6 months of follow-up off drug so that delayed response and recurrence could be assessed. To study T cell clonal expansion in alopecia areata, the researchers applied high-throughput TCRbeta sequencing to both the C3H/HeJ mouse model and human patients. RNA was obtained with the PAXgene miRNA kit for fixed scalp, the miRNeasy kit for PBMCs, and the RNeasy kit for mouse skin. Human TCRbeta sequencing covered scalp tissue and sorted CD4+ and CD8+ peripheral blood T cells from patchy and totalis/universalis alopecia areata patients and healthy controls. Tofacitinib-treated patients had biopsies at baseline and at 4 and 24 weeks of treatment, with a later scalp biopsy in several patients. TCRbeta CDR3 regions were amplified by immunoSEQ multiplex PCR using 35 Vbeta forward and 13 Jbeta reverse primers. Scalp clonality was compared among normal scalp (n=4), patchy alopecia areata scalp (n=8), and alopecia totalis/universalis scalp (n=8).

Receptor amplification or capture employed the immunoSEQ multiplex PCR assay. RNA was extracted from all samples and reverse transcribed into cDNA as template for TCR sequencing. SuperScript III was used for first-strand cDNA synthesis, primed with a 2:1 mix of oligo-dT and random hexamers. A synthetic immune receptor repertoire was used to measure amplification bias, and any remaining bias was corrected computationally. The published analysis was carried out like this. Raw reads were preprocessed for error removal, and CDR3 was defined according to IMGT conventions as running from the conserved cysteine to phenylalanine. Clonality was calculated as 1 minus Shannon entropy normalized by log2 of the number of productive unique TCRs. Whether scalp clones were CD4 or CD8 was inferred by matching scalp TCRbeta sequences against CD4 and CD8 repertoires sorted from blood. TCRdb re-hosts the immuneACCESS table, in-frame sequences only. Its copies lack some clones; in the studies checked, an unresolved V gene accounts for under half of them, and the cause for the rest is not known. V, J and clone size are those of that table, while D and trimming were read from the DNA. For this sample there are over 200,000 clones; around 62% appear just once. The top ten clones comprise 0.45% of the sample.

The time point label, as the study defines it: baseline before oral tofacitinib. Lesional scalp punch biopsies and peripheral blood were obtained from alopecia areata patients. PBMCs were separated by density centrifugation and stained for CD3, CD4 and CD8, after which CD4+ and CD8+ T cells were sorted on a FACSAria. Here is what the overall study found, with its caveats: Lesional scalp, especially in alopecia totalis/universalis, showed higher clonality and more expanded CD8+ clones than normal scalp, suggesting antigenic drive. Shared TCR sequences between patients were less evident than in mice, which may be partly attributable to HLA diversity in the patient population. Unlike mouse skin, where gammadelta T cells dominate, normal human skin contains resident alphabeta T cells that get sequenced too, which complicates analysis of the scalp TCR repertoire.

As concerns this clone: The specificity of this receptor is unknown. Base qualities are not provided; no much larger clone lies one nucleotide away.

The specimen was CD4+ T cells sorted from blood, collected at week 0. The clonotype was recovered from a human donor with alopecia areata.

CDR3 region: CASSLAGSFSYTF. The nucleotide sequence reads TGTGCCAGCAGCTTAGCAGGCAGCTTTAGCTACACCTTC. The receptor chain draws on TRBV7-9 and TRBJ1-2, with the D gene too uncertain to name. The cysteine opens and the phenylalanine closes a CDR3 of 13 amino acids. CDR3 DNA only is kept here, 39 bases in frame from base 1. The germline V gene (reference sequence) gives CDR1 as SEHNR and CDR2 as FQNEAQ. V sheds 0 bases and J sheds 9 bases, leaving 11 bases between their ends.